This TCR beta chain was captured by sequencing in a study of cytomegalovirus exposure and HLA in healthy donors. The study's findings and limits: Associated with cytomegalovirus, according to the listing, were 150 to 200 TCR beta chains. Presence/absence analyses assumed roughly uniform sequencing depth across donors. For most subjects, TCR beta sequences were reported to predict HLA-A and HLA-B alleles with accuracy.

As to this clone: Its antigen remains unknown.

CDR1 MGHRA and CDR2 YSYEKL come from the germline V gene. The CDR3 loop spans 17 amino acids. V was clipped by 2 bases and J by 4 bases; unmatched bases: 6. The PCR contained 60 Vbeta and 13 Jbeta primers. TCRdb keeps only in-frame clones here, not all; method: immunoSEQ multiplex PCR. Of about 160,000 clones listed, roughly 82% were seen once; the top ten hold roughly 6.5%. The gene calls are TRBV4-1 and TRBJ2-2; 11 bases agree with TRBD2. Sequenced input: PBMCs. This sequence originates from a man aged 45 to 65 in good health and CMV-seropositive. CDR3 bases: TGCGCCAGCAGCCAACCAATCACTAGCGGGGGCACCGGGGAGCTGTTTTTT. Translated, it gives CASSQPITSGGTGELFF.